This T cell receptor beta chain was identified in a study of blood T cell repertoires in COVID-19. About the research overall: Sample material is recorded as cDNA or gDNA derived from T cells, B-cell-depleted T cells, or PBMCs.

TCRdb's table, derived via immunoSEQ multiplex PCR, lists solely in-frame clones and lacks some. The table has under 400,000 clones, about nine tenths seen once. The length of the CDR3 is 14 residues. The V end was cut by 1 base, the J end by 0 bases, with 6 bases between. Germline CDR1 is SEHNR and CDR2 is FQNEAQ (reference sequence). Participant-reported clinical history was the basis for cohort assignment. V is TRBV7-9 and J is TRBJ1-1; D unresolved. Specimen: PBMCs or T cells enriched from blood (not recorded which). The origin of this receptor is a woman aged 25 to 39 who had been exposed to COVID-19. The CDR3, as DNA: TGTGCCAGCAGCTTAGGCGGCTTGAACACTGAAGCTTTCTTT. This translates into CASSLGGLNTEAFF.